The sequence of this TCR beta chain was determined in a study of shared clonotypes between healthy human individuals. Turning to this clone: Antigen: not known.

Original analysis: ImmunoSEQ supplied junction-only sequences lacking quality scores, so filtering was different. TCRdb keeps only in-frame clones here, not all; method: immunoSEQ multiplex PCR. From that table come the V and J calls and clone size; the DNA was used to work out D and trimming. The repertoire has under 2,500,000 clones, almost 96% of them found once; the top ten carry roughly 0.13%. Looked up from germline, CDR1 is SGHTA and CDR2 is FQGNSA. Between the trimmed V and J ends, which lost 5 bases and 1 base, there was a span of 17 bases. The CDR3 is 16 amino acids. Study conclusions and caveats: Sequencing depth was expected to influence donor clonotype sharing. The represented genetic and exposure-history diversity was limited by the small number of donors.

This receptor was obtained from a man between 18 and 29 years old in good health. V and J are TRBV7-2 and TRBJ1-2; no reliable D call. The specimen sequenced was naive CD4+ T cells sorted from blood. Subset given: CD45RA+ positively selected. CDR3: CASSLRPGNFNYGYTF. In nucleotides, the CDR3 is TGTGCCAGCAGCCTACGACCTGGCAATTTTAACTATGGCTACACCTTC.